This T cell receptor beta chain was recovered during a study of identical twins. TCRdb called the 5' RACE reads again in MiXCR, with one record for every CDR3 protein. Among 500,000 to 550,000 distinct CDR3 sequences listed, around 22% were seen once. V shed 2 bases, J shed 4 bases, and the junction held 5 bases outside the gene matches. The V gene's germline CDR1 is ENHRY and CDR2 SYGVKD. This CDR3 is 15 amino acids long. Another study also made use of these data, one on yellow fever vaccine responses in identical twins.

The TCR originated in a woman between 18 and 29 years old in good health. V usage is TRBV10-3 and J usage is TRBJ1-1, with 9 bases aligning to TRBD1. Sequencing used CD4+ T cells sorted from blood. The CDR3 loop reads CAISETGQGFTEAFF. CDR3 DNA sequence: TGTGCCATCAGTGAGACGGGACAGGGTTTCACTGAAGCTTTCTTT.